This is a list of T cell receptor beta chains from one sample in a study of cytotoxic CD8 clonotypes in ibrutinib-treated CLL. The table came from immunoSEQ multiplex PCR; TCRdb's copy has only in-frame clones and leaves some out. The sample has under 150,000 clones; more than 75% are singletons. This specimen consisted of PBMCs, obtained after 36 months of ibrutinib treatment. All receptors come from a human donor with chronic lymphocytic leukemia. The CDR3 runs from the conserved cysteine through the conserved F or W. Fields, in order: D gene, V gene, J gene, clone size, CDR3 protein, CDR3 DNA. The D gene is left open where the match is weak. Some rows have no size entry. The others give once, few or many, or a class for an expanded clone.

>-|TRBV7-8|TRBJ1-1|-
CASSPRRNTEAFF
TGTGCCAGCTCCCCTAGGCGGAACACTGAAGCTTTCTTT
>-|TRBV19|TRBJ1-3|-
CASSIPGNTIYF
TGTGCCAGTAGTATCCCTGGAAACACCATATATTTT
>-|TRBV25-1|TRBJ2-7|once
CASSPSYEQYF
TGTGCCAGCAGTCCAAGTTACGAGCAGTACTTC
>TRBD1|TRBV11-2|TRBJ1-2|-
CASSLLPGGDYGYTF
TGTGCCAGCAGCTTACTTCCAGGGGGGGACTATGGCTACACCTTC
>TRBD1|TRBV29-1|TRBJ2-4|many
CSVEGGTGGNIQYF
TGCAGCGTTGAAGGCGGGACAGGGGGAAACATTCAGTACTTC
>TRBD1|TRBV4-1|TRBJ1-5|-
CASSPPTGQGRSNQPQHF
TGCGCCAGCAGCCCCCCGACGGGACAGGGACGGAGCAATCAGCCCCAGCATTTT
>-|TRBV28|TRBJ1-5|-
CASSFFRQSQHF
TGTGCCAGCAGTTTTTTTCGTCAGTCCCAGCATTTT
>TRBD2|TRBV6-1|TRBJ2-7|-
CASSDLASGTYEQYF
TGTGCCAGCAGTGATCTTGCCAGCGGGACGTACGAGCAGTACTTC
>TRBD2|TRBV30|TRBJ2-7|-
CAWSTTGLAATTNEQYF
TGTGCCTGGAGTACAACGGGACTAGCGGCTACTACTAACGAGCAGTACTTC
>-|TRBV9|TRBJ2-7|-
CASSEGPLYEQYF
TGTGCCAGCAGCGAGGGGCCTCTCTACGAGCAGTACTTC
>TRBD1|TRBV6-1|TRBJ2-3|-
CASSVIRTGADTQYF
TGTGCCAGCAGTGTAATCCGGACAGGGGCAGATACGCAGTATTTT
>-|TRBV5-1|TRBJ1-3|-
CASSLRGLAGNTIYF
TGCGCCAGCAGCTTGCGGGGGTTGGCTGGAAACACCATATATTTT
>-|TRBV18|TRBJ1-5|-
CASSQGNSNQPQHF
TGTGCCAGCTCACAGGGAAATAGCAATCAGCCCCAGCATTTT
>-|TRBV10-2|TRBJ2-7|-
CASSDSGRSSYEQYF
TGCGCCAGCAGTGATTCGGGTAGGTCCTCCTACGAGCAGTACTTC
>-|TRBV5-5|TRBJ2-6|-
CASSLSGANVLTF
TGTGCCAGCAGCTTGTCTGGGGCCAACGTCCTGACTTTC
>-|TRBV6-6|TRBJ2-1|-
CASSTREFSREQFF
TGTGCCAGCAGTACTCGGGAATTTTCTAGGGAGCAGTTCTTC
>-|TRBV28|TRBJ1-5|-
CASSPVDQPQHF
TGTGCCAGCAGTCCCGTCGATCAGCCCCAGCATTTT
>-|TRBV6-5|TRBJ1-6|-
CASSYSRVVLNSPLHF
TGTGCCAGCAGTTACTCGCGTGTTGTTCTGAATTCACCCCTCCACTTT
>TRBD1|TRBV23-1|TRBJ1-5|-
CASSSRTGGNQPQHF
TGCGCCAGTTCTTCGAGGACAGGGGGGAATCAGCCCCAGCATTTT